These T cell receptor beta chains were read from a single sample in a study of blood T cells in healthy people across ages. Using its own MiXCR run on the 5' RACE reads, TCRdb lists one record per CDR3 protein. The sample holds 600,000 to 800,000 distinct CDR3 sequences; around 20% are singletons and the top ten take 3% to 4.5%. The sample taken for sequencing was blood. These receptors came from a man in his 70s in good health. CDR3s include the opening cysteine and the closing phenylalanine or tryptophan.

TRBV10-3 | CAISGDNSPLHF
TRBV25-1 | CASSASSGRKTQYF
TRBV9 | CASSTLSVAPNEQFF
TRBV12-3/TRBV12-4 | CASSLTLDEKLFF
TRBV5-6 | CASSLGQGRLETQYF
TRBV7-9 | CASSFPGLAGAFKETQYF
TRBV5-1 | CASSLGGTGKSYEQYF
TRBV29-1 | CSVEGGVTGANVLTF
TRBV6-6 | CASSYGSSGISYEQYF
TRBV7-9 | CASSSQDAGNTIYF
TRBV7-8 | CASSSGTSSGEQFF
TRBV24-1 | CATPLWEGVVNEQFF
TRBV7-9 | CASGAGTNTGELFF
TRBV6-5 | CASSYSADRGAGGYTF
TRBV20-1 | CSATPGTSGRVRSYEQYF
TRBV5-6 | CASGGLNGYTF
TRBV11-2 | CASSLSSLAFSYNEQFF
TRBV6-6 | CASSYGQGVIETQYF
TRBV5-1 | CASSPRAEMDTEAFF
TRBV7-8 | CASNKEGRGREQYF
TRBV27 | CASRSGTGGNQPQHF
TRBV3-1 | CASSQSPSTDTQYF
TRBV7-2 | CASSPQPGLPTGELFF
TRBV5-1 | CASSLEQRASGNTIYF
TRBV6-1 | CASSEERNEQFF
TRBV5-1 | CASSLAGASGQETQYF
TRBV27 | CASSREGQGYNEQFF
TRBV20-1 | CSARRQVEKLFF